The next 28 T cell receptor beta chains were all read from a single sample in a study of beta chain features in type 1 diabetes. Of the isolated RNA, all was reverse transcribed, and so the sequenced material was expressed TCRB transcripts. Profiled with immunoSEQ multiplex PCR; TCRdb holds only in-frame clones, not every one. Of approximately 250,000 clones in the sample, roughly 15% were seen once. The sequenced material came from naive CD4+ T cells from blood. Source of these receptors: a woman in her forties in good health.

This clone occurred a few times. The V gene is TRBV10-2, the J gene TRBJ1-2, with 9 nucleotides matching TRBD1. The CDR3 has 15 amino acids. Losses at the gene ends were 3 bases for V and 0 bases for J; bases not matched to a gene: 2. The V gene's germline CDR1 is WSHSY and CDR2 SAAADI. The chain's CDR3 is CASSEQGAANYGYTF. DNA of the CDR3: TGCGCCAGCAGTGAACAGGGGGCAGCTAACTATGGCTACACCTTC.

This chain joins TRBV7-9 and TRBJ2-3; TRBD2 matches at 7 bases. This CDR3 is 13 amino acids long. Germline-derived CDR1 and CDR2 are SEHNR and FQNEAQ (reference sequence). Germline trimming cut 7 bases from V and 9 bases from J; bases unmatched to any gene: 10. The CDR3, as DNA: TGTGCCAGCACCGAACAAAGACTAGCCACGCAGTATTTT. Encoded protein: CASTEQRLATQYF.

This clone was found a few times. This rearrangement joins TRBV10-1 to TRBJ2-2; TRBD1 matches 10 bases. CDR1 is WNHNN and CDR2 is SYGVQD in the germline V gene (reference sequence). With 6 bases clipped from V and 7 bases from J, the junction kept 8 bases outside the gene matches. This CDR3 is built from 15 residues. The CDR3: CASSQPDRGVGELFF. The CDR3 coding sequence is TGCGCCAGCAGCCAACCGGACAGGGGGGTCGGGGAGCTGTTTTTT.

The chain uses TRBV11-2 and TRBJ2-6; D is undetermined. Germline CDR1 and CDR2: SGHAT and FQNNGV. Trimming took 2 bases from V and 0 from J, leaving 5 bases between them. CDR3 length: 15 amino acids. CDR3 sequence: CASSLLVSGANVLTF. The CDR3 coding sequence is TGTGCCAGCAGCTTATTAGTCTCTGGGGCCAACGTCCTGACTTTC.

The chain combines TRBV5-1 with TRBJ1-5, with a weak D call TRBD1 (6 bases). CDR1 is SGHRS, CDR2 YFSETQ, per germline. The CDR3 length is 14 residues. V was shortened by 0 bases and J by 5 bases, with 9 bases between the two germline ends. CDR3 nucleotide sequence: TGCGCCAGCAGCTTGGCACAGGGCGATCAGCCCCAGCATTTT. Translating gives CASSLAQGDQPQHF.

The rearrangement uses TRBV6-1 and TRBJ2-7; TRBD2 matches 11 bases. The CDR3 runs to 15 residues. The V and J ends lost 1 base and 6 bases, in that order; junction bases with no gene match: 5. CDR1 MNHNS and CDR2 SASEGT come from the germline V gene. CDR3 in amino acids: CASSEVTSGGSEQYF. The CDR3 DNA follows: TGTGCCAGCAGTGAAGTTACTAGCGGGGGTAGCGAGCAGTACTTC.

This clone has just a few counts. The chain has TRBV2 and TRBJ2-5, with 7 bases lining up with TRBD2. This CDR3 is built from 13 residues. Germline trimming cut 7 bases from V and 5 bases from J; bases unmatched to any gene: 7. CDR1 and CDR2 (germline): SNHLY, FYNNEI. Written as DNA, the CDR3 is TGTGCCAGCAAAGGACTAGTCAGTGAGACCCAGTACTTC. Amino acids: CASKGLVSETQYF.

This clone was seen repeatedly, ten times or more. The chain couples TRBV7-9 to TRBJ2-1; 9 nucleotides agree with TRBD2. Germline CDR1 and CDR2: SEHNR and FQNEAQ (reference sequence). Trimming at V came to 1 base and at J to 2 bases, leaving 6 bases not matched to a gene. CDR3 length: 17 residues. CDR3 bases: TGTGCCAGCAGCTTAGGTAGTCTAGCGGGGACCTACAATGAGCAGTTCTTC. Its protein is CASSLGSLAGTYNEQFF. The full variable domain, completed using reference TRBV7-9 and TRBJ2-1, is DTGVSQNPRHKITKRGQNVTFRCDPISEHNRLYWYRQTLGQGPEFLTYFQNEAQLEKSRLLSDRFSAERPKGSFSTLEIQRTEQGDSAMYLCASSLGSLAGTYNEQFFGPGTRLTVL.

This clone was counted only a few times. This rearrangement joins TRBV10-3 to TRBJ1-5, with TRBD1 as a possible D gene (5 bases). The CDR3 is 17 residues long. V was trimmed by 0 bases and J by 1 base, leaving 13 bases between them. Germline assignment: CDR1 ENHRY and CDR2 SYGVKD. The CDR3 protein is CAISESGLRGSNQPQHF. CDR3 nucleotide sequence: TGTGCCATCAGTGAGTCGGGACTCAGAGGGAGCAATCAGCCCCAGCATTTT.

In its sample, this clone was seen many times. The chain carries TRBV29-1 and TRBJ2-7, with D hard to call. Trimming took 6 bases from V and 5 from J, leaving 11 bases between them. CDR3 size: 11 residues. CDR1 and CDR2 from the germline V gene are SQVTM and ANQGSEA. CDR3 sequence (DNA): TGCAGCGTCCAGACCCGGGACGAGCAGTACTTC. Its translation: CSVQTRDEQYF.

This clone was picked up a small number of times. Other nucleotide sequences from this sample produce the same CDR3. V usage is TRBV5-1 and J usage is TRBJ1-5; 7 nucleotides line up with TRBD1. J was trimmed by 0 bases and V by 0 bases; bases with no gene match: 0. Germline V gives CDR1 SGHRS, CDR2 YFSETQ. The CDR3 consists of 15 residues. The CDR3 spells CASSLAGGSNQPQHF. In DNA, the CDR3 is TGCGCCAGCAGCTTGGCAGGGGGTAGCAATCAGCCCCAGCATTTT.

The sample holds a few counts of this clone. The chain carries TRBV2 and TRBJ2-3; TRBD2 matches 12 bases. CDR1 and CDR2 from the germline V gene are SNHLY and FYNNEI. The ends lost 8 bases at V and 6 bases at J; junction bases unmatched: 6. The CDR3 has 14 residues. CDR3 sequence (DNA): TGTGCCAGCTCCACTAGCGGGGGGCCTGATACGCAGTATTTT. It translates to CASSTSGGPDTQYF.

The rearrangement joins TRBV5-1 to TRBJ2-1; a weak D match, TRBD2 (6 bases). The CDR3 consists of 13 residues. The V and J ends lost 5 bases and 8 bases respectively, with 14 bases between them. In germline, CDR1 is SGHRS, CDR2 YFSETQ. CDR3 nucleotides: TGCGCCAGCAGACGGGGATGGGGGGATGAGCAGTTCTTC. This translates into CASRRGWGDEQFF.

The rearrangement joins TRBV6-5 to TRBJ1-5; 10 bases are shared with TRBD1. Germline V gene sequence: CDR1 MNHEY, CDR2 SVGAGI. Unmatched junction bases numbered 0, after V lost 2 bases and J lost 5 bases. The CDR3 loop spans 14 amino acids. Written as DNA, the CDR3 is TGTGCCAGCAGTTACGGGACAGGGGATCAGCCCCAGCATTTT. Amino acid sequence: CASSYGTGDQPQHF.

The chain employs TRBV13 and TRBJ2-3; 7 bases fit TRBD2. Per germline, CDR1 PRHDT and CDR2 FYEKMQ (reference sequence). With 5 bases clipped from V and 2 bases from J, the junction kept 4 bases outside the gene matches. This CDR3 contains 14 residues. Here the CDR3 reads CASSPGTNTDTQYF. In DNA, the CDR3 is TGTGCCAGCAGCCCCGGGACTAACACAGATACGCAGTATTTT. Drawing the rest from reference TRBV13 and TRBJ2-3, the complete variable domain is AAGVIQSPRHLIKEKRETATLKCYPIPRHDTVYWYQQGPGQDPQFLISFYEKMQSDKGSIPDRFSAQQFSDYHSELNMSSLELGDSALYFCASSPGTNTDTQYFGPGTRLTVL.

The V gene is TRBV2, the J gene TRBJ2-3; a possible D gene is TRBD1 (6 bases). The V end lost 6 bases, the J end lost 1 base, and 14 bases lay between the germline ends. This CDR3 has 15 amino acids. Germline V gene data show CDR1 as SNHLY and CDR2 as FYNNEI. The CDR3 nucleotides read TGTGCCAGCAGAGAAACAGGGATCCGCACAGATACGCAGTATTTT. Its translation is CASRETGIRTDTQYF. Full variable domain (missing parts from reference TRBV2 and TRBJ2-3): EPEVTQTPSHQVTQMGQEVILRCVPISNHLYFYWYRQILGQKVEFLVSFYNNEISEKSEIFDDQFSVERPDGSNFTLKIRSTKLEDSAMYFCASRETGIRTDTQYFGPGTRLTVL.

This clone was observed a few times. This sequence joins TRBV5-1 and TRBJ2-3, with 7 bases matching TRBD2. This CDR3 contains 16 residues. Per germline, CDR1 SGHRS and CDR2 YFSETQ. The trim removed 4 bases at V and 2 bases at J, leaving 10 bases unmatched. The CDR3: CASSPGERGPTDTQYF. CDR3 nucleotides: TGCGCCAGCAGCCCCGGGGAGCGGGGCCCCACAGATACGCAGTATTTT. Complete variable domain (other parts from reference TRBV5-1 and TRBJ2-3): KAGVTQTPRYLIKTRGQQVTLSCSPISGHRSVSWYQQTPGQGLQFLFEYFSETQRNKGNFPGRFSGRQFSNSRSEMNVSTLELGDSALYLCASSPGERGPTDTQYFGPGTRLTVL.

The V and J genes are TRBV10-1 and TRBJ2-3, with a weak D call TRBD2 (5 bases). Trimming pared 3 bases from V and 4 bases from J, leaving 17 bases between. CDR3 length: 16 amino acids. Germline CDR1 and CDR2: WNHNN and SYGVQD (reference sequence). CDR3 nucleotides: TGCGCCAGCAGTGAAAGGGTTAGGCTAGCTGCAGATACGCAGTATTTT. Translated: CASSERVRLAADTQYF.

This clone came up a few times. For the CDR3, the DNA is TGTGCCAGCAGTTACTCAGCGGGGGGGCTTACAGATACGCAGTATTTT. Translation: CASSYSAGGLTDTQYF. This rearrangement joins TRBV6-5 to TRBJ2-3; 10 bases map to TRBD2. V lost 0 bases and J lost 3; bases outside the gene matches: 3. The CDR3 length is 16 residues. In germline, CDR1 is MNHEY, CDR2 SVGAGI.

This clone was seen a handful of times. The V and J genes are TRBV15 and TRBJ1-4, with TRBD1 identical over 10 bases. CDR1 is LNHNV, CDR2 YYDKDF, per germline (reference sequence). V was clipped by 5 bases and J by 4 bases; unmatched bases: 4. CDR3 length: 15 residues. The CDR3 reads CATSWGTGVNEKLFF. The CDR3 nucleotides are TGTGCCACCAGCTGGGGGACAGGGGTTAATGAAAAACTGTTTTTT.

V usage is TRBV18 and J usage is TRBJ1-2, with unresolved D. The CDR3 sequence is 14 residues long. V dropped 3 bases and J dropped 2 bases, with 10 bases sitting between them. Germline-derived CDR1 and CDR2 are KGHSH and LQKENI. Here the CDR3 DNA reads TGTGCCAGCTCACCGGCTGACGGGAACTATGGCTACACCTTC. It translates to CASSPADGNYGYTF. Looking up the rest from reference TRBV18 and TRBJ1-2 gives the full variable domain: NAGVMQNPRHLVRRRGQEARLRCSPMKGHSHVYWYRQLPEEGLKFMVYLQKENIIDESGMPKERFSAEFPKEGPSILRIQQVVRGDSAAYFCASSPADGNYGYTFGSGTRLTVV.

This clone has a handful of counts. The chain uses TRBV29-1 and TRBJ1-5, with D hard to call. Trimming removed 7 bases from V and 0 bases from J, with 13 bases in between. Per the germline V gene, CDR1 is SQVTM and CDR2 is ANQGSEA. The CDR3 totals 14 residues. In DNA, the CDR3 is TGCAGCGCCGGAGGTGGGAGTAGCAATCAGCCCCAGCATTTT. It specifies CSAGGGSSNQPQHF.

The chain couples TRBV6-5 to TRBJ1-4; 9 bases map to TRBD1. From germline, CDR1 is MNHEY and CDR2 SVGAGI. The CDR3 length is 14 residues. Trimming cost V 5 bases and J 8 bases; bases outside gene matches: 6. The CDR3 loop reads CASSPQGAKEKLFF. In DNA, the CDR3 is TGTGCCAGCAGTCCACAGGGGGCAAAGGAAAAACTGTTTTTT.

This chain links TRBV7-2 with TRBJ2-5, with a tentative D call TRBD2 (5 bases). CDR1 and CDR2 from the germline V gene are SGHTA and FQGNSA. The CDR3 contains 15 residues. Trimming pared 4 bases from V and 4 bases from J, leaving 16 bases between. CDR3 in amino acids: CASSSQLGGGETQYF. The CDR3 DNA follows: TGTGCCAGCAGCTCACAACTAGGCGGAGGAGAGACCCAGTACTTC.

The sample holds a few counts of this clone. The V and J genes are TRBV4-3 and TRBJ1-2; D remains unclear. Germline CDR1 LGHNA, CDR2 YSLEER. CDR3 length: 15 amino acids. V shed 4 bases and J shed 0 bases, with 12 bases lying between them. CDR3 loop: CASSLSMAANYGYTF. The CDR3 region has the DNA TGCGCCAGCAGCCTCTCAATGGCAGCTAACTATGGCTACACCTTC.

The chain joins TRBV5-1 to TRBJ2-5; D possibly corresponds to TRBD2 (6 bases). V lost 3 bases and J lost 0, with 21 bases in between. The germline gives CDR1 SGHRS, CDR2 YFSETQ. CDR3 length equals 18 residues. The CDR3 nucleotides read TGCGCCAGCAGCTGGGGGAGGTCGTGGCAGGTTGACCAAGAGACCCAGTACTTC. Translating it yields CASSWGRSWQVDQETQYF.

This clone was detected only a few times. The rearrangement links TRBV6-1 to TRBJ1-5; TRBD1 agrees at 8 bases. The CDR3 totals 15 residues. J gave up 0 bases and V 8 bases, and 6 bases lay outside the gene matches. CDR1 MNHNS and CDR2 SASEGT come from the germline V gene. The CDR3 protein is CASLRTGNSNQPQHF. As DNA, the CDR3 is TGTGCCAGCCTCCGGACAGGGAATAGCAATCAGCCCCAGCATTTT.

This clone was counted only a few times. V gene TRBV5-1 combines with J gene TRBJ2-5, with a weak D call TRBD1 (6 bases). Germline lookup yields CDR1 SGHRS and CDR2 YFSETQ. This CDR3 contains 15 residues. Trimming pared 6 bases from V and 4 bases from J, leaving 19 bases between. The CDR3 region is CASNELGATRETQYF. The CDR3, as DNA: TGCGCCAGCAACGAGCTGGGGGCTACCAGAGAGACCCAGTACTTC.